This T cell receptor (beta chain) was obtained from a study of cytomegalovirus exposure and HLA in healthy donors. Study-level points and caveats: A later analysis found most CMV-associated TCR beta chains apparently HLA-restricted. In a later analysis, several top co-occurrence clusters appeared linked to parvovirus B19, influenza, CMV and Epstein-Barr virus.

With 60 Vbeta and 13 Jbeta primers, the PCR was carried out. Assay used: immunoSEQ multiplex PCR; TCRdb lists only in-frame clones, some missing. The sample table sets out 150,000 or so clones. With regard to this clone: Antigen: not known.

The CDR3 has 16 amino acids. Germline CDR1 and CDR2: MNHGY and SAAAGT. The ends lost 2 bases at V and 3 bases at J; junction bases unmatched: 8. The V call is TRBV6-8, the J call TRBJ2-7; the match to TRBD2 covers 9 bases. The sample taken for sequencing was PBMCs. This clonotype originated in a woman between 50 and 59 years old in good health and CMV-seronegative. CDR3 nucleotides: TGTGCCAGCAGTTACGAGATAGCGGGAGAGGTCTACGAGCAGTACTTC. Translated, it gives CASSYEIAGEVYEQYF.